This T cell receptor beta chain is drawn from a study of cytomegalovirus exposure and HLA in healthy donors. Overall study findings and caveats: The study put 150 to 200 TCR beta chains on its list as cytomegalovirus-associated. Reportedly, diagnosis of cytomegalovirus status by the classifier showed high specificity and sensitivity. There were a few CMV-associated chains whose specificity for CMV antigens was confirmed in vitro.

Generated by immunoSEQ multiplex PCR, the TCRdb table keeps only in-frame clones and is missing some. The sample records tens of thousands of clones, about 94% being singletons. The donors were in the roughly 120-subject validation cohort, distinct from the roughly 600-subject first cohort. Deletions cut 1 base from V and 2 bases from J, with 12 bases between. The V gene's germline CDR1 is MGHRA and CDR2 YSYEKL. CDR3 size: 15 residues. Note on this clone: What it recognizes is unknown.

The genes are TRBV4-1 and TRBJ2-7; tentative D call: TRBD1 (5 bases). This clonotype was sampled from a man between 18 and 35 years old in good health and CMV-seropositive. The sample was PBMCs. CDR3 sequence (DNA): TGCGCCAGCAGCCAAGGCAGGGTCGCGACCTACGAGCAGTACTTC. Protein: CASSQGRVATYEQYF.